Below are 18 T cell receptor beta chains sequenced from a single sample in a study of T cells in Graves' hyperthyroidism and ophthalmopathy. Amplified TCR beta CDR3 regions came from RNA transcripts. RT-PCR in the first round (using the HTBI primer set) targeted the TCR CDR3. TCRdb processed the multiplex PCR reads anew with MiXCR; each CDR3 protein has one entry. The table shows roughly 150,000 distinct CDR3 sequences, with 9.4% occurring only once. Sequencing used blood. The source of these receptors is a young woman with Graves' hyperthyroidism that later progressed to Graves' ophthalmopathy.

This clonotype occurred many times. The chain uses TRBV2 and TRBJ1-2; 7 bases map to TRBD1. The V gene end was trimmed by 7 bases and the J gene end by 5 bases; junction bases not matched to a gene: 7. The germline V gene has CDR1 SNHLY and CDR2 FYNNEI. CDR3 length equals 13 residues. CDR3 bases: TGTGCCAGCACCCAAGGGACAGCGTATGGCTACACCTTC. It yields the protein CASTQGTAYGYTF.

This clonotype has ten or more counts. The CDR3 sequence: CSAWLGTGYTEAFF. The CDR3 DNA reads as TGCAGTGCTTGGCTTGGGACAGGGTACACTGAAGCTTTCTTT. The J gene is TRBJ1-1, the V gene TRBV20-1, with 9 bases lining up with TRBD1. Per germline, CDR1 DFQATT and CDR2 SNEGSKA (reference sequence). V was pared by 5 bases and J by 3 bases, with 7 bases of the junction left unmatched. This CDR3 has 14 amino acids.

V usage is TRBV19 and J usage is TRBJ2-3; 8 bases map to TRBD2. This CDR3 region has 15 residues. The trim removed 4 bases at V and 6 bases at J, leaving 9 bases unmatched. The germline gives CDR1 LNHDA, CDR2 SQIVND (reference sequence). The CDR3 DNA reads as TGTGCCAGTAGTAGTGCGCGACAGCGGGGGGATACGCAGTATTTT. Translating it yields CASSSARQRGDTQYF.

This clonotype was observed many times. The V gene is TRBV4-1, the J gene TRBJ1-2, with 8 nucleotides matching TRBD1. The V segment lost 0 bases and the J segment 5 bases; nucleotides outside the gene matches: 8. The CDR3 is 16 residues long. Per germline, CDR1 MGHRA and CDR2 YSYEKL. CDR3 sequence: CASSQDSTRGLYGYTF. CDR3 sequence (DNA): TGCGCCAGCAGCCAAGATTCGACCAGGGGGCTGTATGGCTACACCTTC.

This clonotype was detected many times. V usage is TRBV2 and J usage is TRBJ1-2; no clear D gene. V lost 0 bases and J 3 bases, leaving 14 bases between the germline ends. The CDR3 is made up of 16 amino acids. The V gene's germline CDR1 is SNHLY and CDR2 FYNNEI. The CDR3, as DNA: TGTGCCAGCAGTGAAGCGCCCACATTAAACTACTATGGCTACACCTTC. This encodes CASSEAPTLNYYGYTF.

This clonotype showed up many times. This CDR3 reads CASSPPGQANEQFF. The DNA for the CDR3 is TGTGCCAGCAGCCCGCCCGGCCAGGCGAATGAGCAGTTCTTC. The chain couples TRBV5-6 to TRBJ2-1; D call uncertain. The CDR3 is made up of 14 amino acids. The germline CDR1 and CDR2 sequences are SGHDT and YYEEEE. V was pared by 4 bases and J by 7 bases, with 15 bases between.

This clonotype was seen repeatedly, ten times or more. This sequence joins TRBV19 and TRBJ1-1, with TRBD1 as a possible D gene (6 bases). V shed 8 bases and J shed 0 bases, with 10 bases lying between them. Germline lookup yields CDR1 LNHDA and CDR2 SQIVND (reference sequence). CDR3 length: 13 residues. The CDR3 protein is CASGDTLNTEAFF. The CDR3 DNA reads TGTGCCAGTGGGGACACTCTGAACACTGAAGCTTTCTTT.

This clonotype was counted many times. The chain is built from TRBV11-2 and TRBJ1-2, with a possible D match to TRBD1 (5 bases). Per germline, CDR1 SGHAT and CDR2 FQNNGV. With 3 bases removed from V and 4 bases from J, the gap between germline ends came to 18 bases. This CDR3 has 16 amino acids. CDR3 coding DNA: TGTGCCAGCAGCTTCGCTTCAGGGTCTACGCCCTATGGCTACACCTTC. This encodes CASSFASGSTPYGYTF.

This clonotype has at least ten counts. The V gene is TRBV27, the J gene TRBJ1-6; D is uncertain. CDR3 length: 12 amino acids. The germline V gene has CDR1 MNHEY and CDR2 SMNVEV (reference sequence). V was trimmed by 0 bases and J by 14 bases, leaving 8 bases between them. CDR3 sequence (DNA): TGTGCCAGCAGTTTATCGGAAGGCACCCTCCACTTT. It translates to CASSLSEGTLHF.

This clonotype was seen ten or more times. The rearrangement links TRBV19 to TRBJ1-1; D is possibly TRBD1 (5 bases). Germline V CDR1 and CDR2: LNHDA, SQIVND (reference sequence). The ends were cut back, 10 bases at V and 6 bases at J, with 12 bases in the middle. The CDR3 is 11 residues long. The CDR3 DNA reads TGTGCCACCTTGGGGGGGGCTGAAGCTTTCTTT. Protein sequence: CATLGGAEAFF. The full variable domain, with the rest looked up from reference TRBV19 and TRBJ1-1, is DGGITQSPKYLFRKEGQNVTLSCEQNLNHDAMYWYRQDPGQGLRLIYYSQIVNDFQKGDIAEGYSVSREKKESFPLTVTSAQKNPTAFYLCATLGGAEAFFGQGTRLTVV.

This clonotype was observed at least ten times. The chain recombines TRBV6-2 or TRBV6-3 with TRBJ2-1; D gene uncertain. This CDR3 is 14 amino acids long. CDR1 is MNHEY and CDR2 is SVGEGT in the germline V gene. V lost 6 bases to trimming and J lost 1 base, with 10 bases between them. The chain's CDR3 is CASRPVGSYNEQFF. In DNA, the CDR3 is TGTGCCAGCAGGCCCGTAGGATCCTACAATGAGCAGTTCTTC.

V gene TRBV29-1 combines with J gene TRBJ1-5; tentatively, D is TRBD1 (6 bases). Germline-derived CDR1 and CDR2 are SQVTM and ANQGSEA. This CDR3 has 12 residues. Trimming took off 4 bases at V and 9 bases at J, with 13 bases between the two ends. The CDR3 DNA reads as TGCAGCGTTGCCGAAGGGGGTCCGCCCCAGCATTTT. It translates to CSVAEGGPPQHF.

This clonotype was seen ten or more times. This chain links TRBV5-1 with TRBJ2-1, with 8 bases lining up with TRBD2. The germline V gene encodes CDR1 SGHRS and CDR2 YFSETQ. V trimming: 0 bases; J trimming: 6 bases; junction bases outside the gene matches: 8. This CDR3 has 16 residues. CDR3 nucleotide sequence: TGCGCCAGCAGCTTGGCAGGAGCGGGAGCGGCCAATGAGCAGTTCTTC. This translates into CASSLAGAGAANEQFF.

On this clonotype: This may be a read error: a much more frequent sequence differs by one nucleotide. The genes are TRBV7-9 and TRBJ2-2; D remains unclear. Germline CDR1 SEHNR, CDR2 FQNEAQ (reference sequence). This CDR3 is built from 13 residues. CDR3 in amino acids: CASSPMNAGELFF. CDR3 DNA sequence: TGTGCCAGCAGCCCCATGAACGCCGGGGAGCTGTTTTTT.

Ten or more counts support this clonotype. The V call is TRBV18, the J call TRBJ1-1; 9 bases map to TRBD1. CDR1 and CDR2 from the germline V gene are KGHSH and LQKENI. V lost 3 bases to trimming and J lost 1 base; unmatched junction nucleotides: 9. The CDR3 totals 17 residues. CDR3 protein: CASSPPLGQGQNTEAFF. The CDR3 DNA reads as TGTGCCAGCTCACCTCCACTGGGACAGGGACAGAACACTGAAGCTTTCTTT.

This clonotype appeared many times. The CDR3 coding sequence is TGTGCCAGTAGTTCTCAATTACGAAGCTATGGCTACACCTTC. It translates to CASSSQLRSYGYTF. The rearrangement links TRBV19 to TRBJ1-2, with unresolved D. The ends were cut back, 5 bases at V and 4 bases at J, with 14 bases in the middle. The CDR3 is 14 residues long. The V gene's germline CDR1 is LNHDA and CDR2 SQIVND (reference sequence).

This clonotype was picked up many times. The chain has TRBV20-1 and TRBJ2-3, with 7 bases identical to TRBD2. The CDR3 spans 14 residues. Looked up from germline, CDR1 is DFQATT and CDR2 is SNEGSKA (reference sequence). Losses at the gene ends were 0 bases for V and 3 bases for J; bases not matched to a gene: 3. The chain's CDR3 is CSARDLGGTDTQYF. The CDR3 DNA follows: TGCAGTGCTAGAGATTTGGGGGGGACAGATACGCAGTATTTT.

This clonotype has a handful of counts. The genes are TRBV7-9 and TRBJ2-3; 9 bases align to TRBD2. This CDR3 spans 19 amino acids. Germline V gene data show CDR1 as SEHNR and CDR2 as FQNEAQ (reference sequence). The junction had 15 bases not matched to a gene; V was cut back by 5 bases and J by 0 bases. The CDR3 nucleotides are TGTGCCAGCAGCCAACGAGTGAGCGGGGGGTGGGGTAGCACAGATACGCAGTATTTT. Protein product: CASSQRVSGGWGSTDTQYF.